The 20 T cell receptor beta chains below all came from one sample that was sequenced in a study of cytomegalovirus exposure and HLA in healthy donors. Primers included in the PCR were 60 Vbeta and 13 Jbeta primers. Clones were read by immunoSEQ multiplex PCR, and TCRdb kept only the in-frame ones, dropping some. The sample lists 150,000 to 200,000 clones; over 70% were seen once. The sample taken for sequencing was PBMCs. These receptors were taken from a man between 18 and 35 years old in good health and CMV-seronegative.

This chain uses TRBV4-2 with TRBJ2-7; the match to TRBD1 covers 7 bases. This CDR3 has 16 amino acids. With V trimmed by 0 bases and J by 1 base, 6 bases remained unmatched. Germline values: CDR1 LGHNA, CDR2 YNFKEQ. CDR3 sequence: CASSQEWGQSSYEQYF. CDR3 nucleotides: TGTGCCAGCAGCCAAGAGTGGGGACAGTCTTCCTACGAGCAGTACTTC.

The chain has TRBV5-5 and TRBJ2-1, with D possibly TRBD1 on 6 matching bases. The germline gives CDR1 SGHKS, CDR2 YYEKEE (reference sequence). This CDR3 region has 15 residues. Deletions cut 4 bases from V and 2 bases from J, with 13 bases between. In DNA, the CDR3 is TGTGCCAGCAGCGATGGAGGACAGACCTACAATGAGCAGTTCTTC. Protein sequence: CASSDGGQTYNEQFF.

This clone was seen a few times. The gene calls are TRBV7-2 and TRBJ1-6; D is uncertain. Per the germline V gene, CDR1 is SGHTA and CDR2 is FQGNSA. This CDR3 is 13 amino acids long. V gave up 5 bases and J gave up 8 bases, with 10 bases separating them. The CDR3 loop is CASSAGFYSPLHF. CDR3 nucleotides: TGTGCCAGCAGCGCCGGGTTTTATTCACCCCTCCACTTT. The full variable domain, completed using reference TRBV7-2 and TRBJ1-6, is GAGVSQSPSNKVTEKGKDVELRCDPISGHTALYWYRQSLGQGLEFLIYFQGNSAPDKSGLPSDRFSAERTGGSVSTLTIQRTQQEDSAVYLCASSAGFYSPLHFGNGTRLTVT.

V usage is TRBV5-3 and J usage is TRBJ1-5; 8 positions match TRBD1. Being an ORF, TRBV5-3 has a function that is uncertain. CDR3 length: 16 residues. Germline trimming cut 4 bases from V and 3 bases from J; bases unmatched to any gene: 9. CDR3 region: CARSTTGTGLNQPQHF. CDR3 DNA sequence: TGTGCCAGAAGCACCACCGGGACAGGCCTCAATCAGCCCCAGCATTTT.

This clone was observed a handful of times. The V and J genes are TRBV5-4 and TRBJ2-3; TRBD1 matches 7 bases. V trimming: 0 bases; J trimming: 2 bases; junction bases outside the gene matches: 6. The germline V gene encodes CDR1 SGHNT and CDR2 YYREEE (reference sequence). The CDR3 extends over 16 amino acids. CDR3 loop: CASSLVRTGLTDTQYF. DNA for the CDR3: TGTGCCAGCAGCTTGGTTCGGACAGGTCTCACAGATACGCAGTATTTT.

The chain couples TRBV5-1 to TRBJ2-7; 11 bases fit TRBD1. The CDR3 runs 15 residues. The ends lost 4 bases at V and 0 bases at J; junction bases unmatched: 3. From germline, CDR1 is SGHRS and CDR2 YFSETQ. The CDR3, as DNA: TGCGCCAGCAGCCTGGGGACAGGGGGCTCCTACGAGCAGTACTTC. Protein product: CASSLGTGGSYEQYF.

The V and J genes are TRBV6-5 and TRBJ1-1; D remains ambiguous. Trimming left V 8 bases short and J 4 bases short, with 17 bases between. The V gene's germline CDR1 is MNHEY and CDR2 SVGAGI. This CDR3 region has 14 residues. CDR3 sequence reads: CASRTRSQSTEAFF. The CDR3 DNA reads as TGTGCCAGCCGTACCCGTAGCCAGAGCACTGAAGCTTTCTTT.

A few counts support this clone. The genes are TRBV2 and TRBJ2-7; TRBD2 might be the D (6 bases). The CDR3 extends over 13 amino acids. CDR1 and CDR2 (germline): SNHLY, FYNNEI. The V and J ends lost 6 bases and 4 bases respectively, with 13 bases between them. The CDR3 loop reads CASSIGTAYEQYF. As DNA, the CDR3 is TGTGCCAGCAGCATCGGGACTGCTTACGAGCAGTACTTC.

CDR3 nucleotides: TGTGCCAGCAGCGTAGCTACAGGGTCACGGTTTGGCTACACCTTC. Its protein is CASSVATGSRFGYTF. V gene TRBV9 combines with J gene TRBJ1-2, with D possibly TRBD1 on 6 matching bases. The CDR3 loop spans 15 amino acids. Per germline, CDR1 SGDLS and CDR2 YYNGEE. Between the trimmed V and J ends, which lost 0 bases and 7 bases, there was a span of 16 bases.

This clone was found a few times. CDR3 in amino acids: CASSFVGAVGEQFF. As DNA, the CDR3 is TGTGCCAGCAGCTTTGTGGGAGCTGTTGGTGAGCAGTTCTTC. This chain connects TRBV5-6 to TRBJ2-1, with a tentative D call TRBD2 (5 bases). The V gene's germline CDR1 is SGHDT and CDR2 YYEEEE. This CDR3 is 14 amino acids long. V lost 2 bases and J 9 bases, leaving 15 bases between the germline ends.

The rearrangement uses TRBV6-1 and TRBJ1-1; the D gene is possibly TRBD1 (6 bases). Per germline, CDR1 MNHNS and CDR2 SASEGT. This CDR3 contains 15 residues. Trimming took off 8 bases at V and 7 bases at J, with 23 bases between the two ends. This CDR3 reads CASYNARTGFLEAFF. The CDR3 DNA reads as TGTGCCAGCTACAACGCCCGTACAGGGTTTCTTGAAGCTTTCTTT.

The rearrangement joins TRBV5-1 to TRBJ2-7; D might be TRBD1 (6 bases). The germline V and J ends were trimmed by 0 bases and 6 bases, with 10 bases remaining between them. CDR1 and CDR2 from the germline V gene are SGHRS and YFSETQ. CDR3 length: 13 amino acids. CDR3 DNA: TGCGCCAGCAGCTTGGACAGGGTGGGCGAGCAGTACTTC. Translating gives CASSLDRVGEQYF.

This rearrangement joins TRBV4-3 to TRBJ2-7; D may be TRBD2 (6 bases). Germline V gene lookup returns CDR1 LGHNA and CDR2 YSLEER. With 1 base removed from V and 3 bases from J, the gap between germline ends came to 19 bases. The CDR3 covers 17 residues. Written as DNA, the CDR3 is TGCGCCAGCAGCCAAGCTCGCCCGGGACTTGCCATCTACGAGCAGTACTTC. Encoded protein: CASSQARPGLAIYEQYF.

V usage is TRBV30 and J usage is TRBJ1-2; the match to TRBD1 covers 10 bases. V shed 5 bases and J 8 bases; nucleotides not matched to a gene: 5. The CDR3 covers 12 residues. Germline assignment: CDR1 GTSNPN and CDR2 SVGIG (reference sequence). CDR3 region: CAWDRGQGGYTF. The CDR3 nucleotides are TGTGCCTGGGACAGGGGGCAAGGAGGCTACACCTTC.

This chain's CDR3 is CASSSRGGPETQYF. DNA of the CDR3: TGTGCCAGCAGCTCAAGGGGAGGGCCCGAGACCCAGTACTTC. V is TRBV11-3 and J is TRBJ2-5, with 7 bases aligning to TRBD2. Germline V gene data show CDR1 as SGHNT and CDR2 as YENEEA. This CDR3 has 14 residues. The junction had 7 bases not matched to a gene; V was cut back by 4 bases and J by 5 bases.

J is TRBJ1-2 and V is TRBV5-5, with TRBD1 matching 9 bases. The V gene's germline CDR1 is SGHKS and CDR2 YYEKEE (reference sequence). J was trimmed by 4 bases and V by 1 base; bases with no gene match: 5. The CDR3 length is 15 residues. This CDR3 reads CASSLKTGGLYGYTF. CDR3 nucleotide sequence: TGTGCCAGCAGCTTGAAAACAGGGGGCCTCTATGGCTACACCTTC.

The J gene is TRBJ2-1, the V gene TRBV6-4; D ambiguous. The V and J ends lost 3 bases and 8 bases respectively, with 14 bases between them. Germline assignment: CDR1 MRHNA and CDR2 SNTAGT. There are 14 residues in the CDR3. The CDR3 spells CASSERQAGYEQFF. The DNA of the CDR3 is TGTGCCAGCAGTGAGCGACAAGCTGGGTATGAGCAGTTCTTC.

The V call is TRBV6-1, the J call TRBJ1-6, with 10 positions matching TRBD1. CDR3 length: 16 amino acids. Unmatched junction bases numbered 5, after V lost 4 bases and J lost 5 bases. Looked up from germline, CDR1 is MNHNS and CDR2 is SASEGT. The CDR3 spells CASSVRTGGNNSPLHF. The CDR3 DNA reads TGTGCCAGCAGTGTCCGGACAGGGGGTAATAATTCACCCCTCCACTTT.

This clone was counted a single time. The chain links TRBV10-3 to TRBJ1-1; TRBD1 might be the D (5 bases). The V and J ends lost 6 bases and 0 bases respectively, with 8 bases between them. The CDR3 has 13 amino acids. Germline CDR1 ENHRY, CDR2 SYGVKD. In nucleotides, the CDR3 is TGTGCCATCAGCCTGACAGTGAACACTGAAGCTTTCTTT. This encodes CAISLTVNTEAFF.

Only a few counts were recorded for this clone. This chain connects TRBV4-3 to TRBJ1-1; 7 bases align to TRBD1. CDR1 and CDR2 from the germline V gene are LGHNA and YSLEER. Trimming removed 1 base from V and 4 bases from J; junction bases left unmatched: 9. The CDR3 contains 16 residues. CDR3 nucleotides: TGCGCCAGCAGCCAAGTAGGGACAGTCGGGAGCACTGAAGCTTTCTTT. The encoded protein is CASSQVGTVGSTEAFF.